These T cell receptor beta chains were read from a single sample in a study of control samples from healthy donors and cancer patients. Assay: immunoSEQ multiplex PCR; the TCRdb copy retains only in-frame clones and omits some. The sample contains just over 80,000 clones, approximately 94% of which appear only once. Material for sequencing was blood. The receptors were sampled from a young woman in good health. The CDR3 runs from the conserved cysteine through the conserved F or W. D genes are given only for firm matches. The listing skips clone size in some rows; elsewhere it reads once, few, many or a size class.

J gene	D gene	clone size	V gene	CDR3 DNA	CDR3 protein
TRBJ2-7	TRBD1	NA	TRBV7-9	TGTGCCAGCAGCCCTTTCGGGACAGGATTCTCCTACGAGCAGTACTTC	CASSPFGTGFSYEQYF
TRBJ2-6	TRBD2	few	TRBV6-2/TRBV6-3	TGTGCCAGCAGTTGGGAGGGTAGTGGGGCCAACGTCCTGACTTTC	CASSWEGSGANVLTF
TRBJ1-2	NA	NA	TRBV11-2	TGTGCCAGCAGCTACACTCTAACACCCGGCCGATCATGGGGCTACACCTTC	CASSYTLTPGRSWGYTF
TRBJ2-3	TRBD2	NA	TRBV29-1	TGCAGCGTTGAGAAGTCTAGCGGGGGGATGCGCACAGATACGCAGTATTTT	CSVEKSSGGMRTDTQYF
TRBJ2-3	NA	NA	TRBV11-1	TGTGCCAGCAGCTTAAAGACAATTTTTGGAGATACGCAGTATTTT	CASSLKTIFGDTQYF
TRBJ1-5	NA	few	TRBV20-1	TGCAGTGCTAGTATTTGGAATAGCAATCAGCCCCAGCATTTT	CSASIWNSNQPQHF
TRBJ1-1	NA	NA	TRBV2	TGTGCCAGCAGCGCTCGGGTGGTTGGAACTGAAGCTTTCTTT	CASSARVVGTEAFF
TRBJ1-2	TRBD1	NA	TRBV28	TGTGCCAGCACCAAGGACAGGGCCCGCCTACTACATGGCTACACCTTC	CASTKDRARLLHGYTF
TRBJ1-5	NA	NA	TRBV5-4	TGTGCCAGCACCGACGAACCCCGGGGACAGCCCCAGCATTTT	CASTDEPRGQPQHF
TRBJ2-7	NA	NA	TRBV9	TGTGCCAGCAGCGTGGGACTTCTCGAGGGCTCCTACGAGCAGTACTTC	CASSVGLLEGSYEQYF
TRBJ2-7	NA	NA	TRBV10-3	TGTGCCATCAGTGAGTCGGGGGAGCAGTACTTC	CAISESGEQYF
TRBJ2-1	NA	NA	TRBV4-3	TGCGCCAGCAGCCAAGAGATTCCAGCGGAGTCCTACAATGAGCAGTTCTTC	CASSQEIPAESYNEQFF
TRBJ2-3	NA	NA	TRBV7-2	TGTGCCAGCAGCTTGGGACTCTACACAGATACGCAGTATTTT	CASSLGLYTDTQYF
TRBJ1-1	NA	NA	TRBV28	TGTGCCAGCACCCAAGAAACAGGTTTCATGAACACTGAAGCTTTCTTT	CASTQETGFMNTEAFF
TRBJ1-3	TRBD1	NA	TRBV10-3	TGTGCCATCGGCCGGGACAGGGTGGAACACCATATATTT	CAIGRDRVEHHIF
TRBJ1-1	NA	NA	TRBV18	TGTGCCAGCTCACCATTGGGGAACACTGAAGCTTTCTTT	CASSPLGNTEAFF
TRBJ2-7	NA	NA	TRBV4-3	TGCGCCAGCAGACCCTCTAAAGGGTTCAACGAGCAGTACTTC	CASRPSKGFNEQYF
TRBJ2-7	TRBD1	once	TRBV4-1	TGCGCCAGCAGCCAAGACCCAGGACAGGGTGGTGACGAGCAGTACTTC	CASSQDPGQGGDEQYF
TRBJ1-6	NA	once	TRBV28	TGTGCCAGCAGTTTACCCGACAGGAACAATTCACCCCTCCACTTT	CASSLPDRNNSPLHF
TRBJ2-3	NA	NA	TRBV7-3	TGTGCCAGCAGCCCATTGGGGGGAGGGGGCGCAAGGACAGATACGCAGTATTTT	CASSPLGGGGARTDTQYF
TRBJ2-7	NA	NA	TRBV2	TGTGCCACCAAACCCTGGGGAGGGGGCGAGCAGTACTTC	CATKPWGGGEQYF
TRBJ2-3	NA	NA	TRBV7-3	TGTGCCAGCACTTTATTCGGGGGAAGCACAGATACGCAGTATTTT	CASTLFGGSTDTQYF
TRBJ2-1	TRBD2	NA	TRBV5-1	TGCGCCAGCAGCTTGGATCTGGCGGGGGGCCCCTTCGCTGAGCAGTTCTTC	CASSLDLAGGPFAEQFF
TRBJ2-7	NA	NA	TRBV6-1	TGTGCCAGCAGTGACCTTTGGGGAGGGGGTTTGTTC	CASSDLWGGGLF
TRBJ2-7	NA	NA	TRBV6-2/TRBV6-3	TGTGCCAGCAGTTACTCCCGCGAGCAGTACTTC	CASSYSREQYF
TRBJ1-3	NA	NA	TRBV13	TGTGCCAGCAGCCCGCCCGGGCCCCAGCGAAACACCATATATTTT	CASSPPGPQRNTIYF
TRBJ2-3	TRBD2	NA	TRBV24-1	TGTGCCACCAGTGATTTGGACAAACTAGCGGGAGCGACAGATACGCAGTATTTT	CATSDLDKLAGATDTQYF
TRBJ2-5	NA	NA	TRBV29-1	TGCAGCGTTGTGTCTTCAGGGTCGACAGAGACCCAGTACTTC	CSVVSSGSTETQYF
TRBJ2-1	TRBD2	NA	TRBV2	TGTGCCAGCAGTCGGACTAGCGCCGGCTACAATGAGCAGTTCTTC	CASSRTSAGYNEQFF
TRBJ2-3	TRBD2	NA	TRBV27	TGTGCCAGCAGTTTGACTAGCGGCCACAGCACAGATACGCAGTATTTT	CASSLTSGHSTDTQYF
TRBJ2-7	NA	NA	TRBV19	TGTGCCAGTAGCCCGGGACATACCTACGAGCAGTACTTC	CASSPGHTYEQYF
TRBJ2-3	TRBD2	once	TRBV5-1	TGCGCCAGCAGCCTAGTGACTAGCGGGGGGGCATTTACAGATACGCAGTATTTT	CASSLVTSGGAFTDTQYF
TRBJ2-1	NA	NA	TRBV21-1	TGTGCCAGCAGCAAAGGGGGGAGTCGGCACAATGAGCAGTTCTTC	CASSKGGSRHNEQFF
TRBJ1-5	NA	NA	TRBV28	TGTGCCAGCAGTTTGGGGGGCGGGAACAATCAGCCCCAGCATTTT	CASSLGGGNNQPQHF
TRBJ2-7	NA	once	TRBV6-5	TGTGCCAGCAGAGGTCGACGGGAATTCTACGAGCAGTACTTC	CASRGRREFYEQYF